These 12 T cell receptor beta chains were all obtained from the same sample, sequenced in a study of blood T cell repertoires in COVID-19 (dated by TCRdb to about 2020). The method behind the library was the immunoSEQ multiplex PCR assay. TCRdb holds this immuneACCESS table with in-frame rearrangements only. Some clones are missing; in checked studies, unresolved V genes explain under half, and the rest has no known cause. The sample yields roughly 250,000 clones; approximately 85% were counted once. 0.7% to 1% of the sample comes from the top ten. The sequenced material came from peripheral blood. Receptors were obtained from a human donor with COVID-19, enrolled during active disease. The donor label of this sample is uncertain.

The chain combines TRBV28 with TRBJ1-4; D not resolved. Germline lookup yields CDR1 MDHEN and CDR2 SYDVKM. Trimming cost V 3 bases and J 6 bases, with 17 bases left between them. There are 16 residues in the CDR3. The CDR3 reads CASSFGGYLEYEKLFF. In DNA form, the CDR3 reads TGTGCCAGCAGTTTCGGAGGTTATCTGGAGTATGAAAAACTGTTTTTT. The full variable domain, rest sourced from reference TRBV28 and TRBJ1-4, is DVKVTQSSRYLVKRTGEKVFLECVQDMDHENMFWYRQDPGLGLRLIYFSYDVKMKEKGDIPEGYSVSREKKERFSLILESASTNQTSMYLCASSFGGYLEYEKLFFGSGTQLSVL.

The chain recombines TRBV6-2 or TRBV6-3 with TRBJ1-5; D not resolved. Germline CDR1 MNHEY, CDR2 SVGEGT. The ends were cut back, 5 bases at V and 6 bases at J, with 5 bases in the middle. The CDR3 loop spans 11 amino acids. CDR3 coding DNA: TGTGCCAGCAGTCACGGTCAGCCCCAGCATTTT. The encoded protein is CASSHGQPQHF.

This clone was detected only once. The chain carries TRBV15 and TRBJ1-4; 8 bases align to TRBD1. Germline CDR1 LNHNV, CDR2 YYDKDF (reference sequence). Trimming at V came to 3 bases and at J to 3 bases, leaving 3 bases not matched to a gene. CDR3 length equals 15 residues. Written as DNA, the CDR3 is TGTGCCACCAGCAGGGGGGGACAGGCTAATGAAAAACTGTTTTTT. Protein: CATSRGGQANEKLFF. Supplemented by reference TRBV15 and TRBJ1-4, the full variable domain reads DAMVIQNPRYQVTQFGKPVTLSCSQTLNHNVMYWYQQKSSQAPKLLFHYYDKDFNNEADTPDNFQSRRPNTSFCFLDIRSPGLGDTAMYLCATSRGGQANEKLFFGSGTQLSVL.

V gene TRBV24-1 combines with J gene TRBJ1-5, with a possible D match to TRBD1 (5 bases). Germline lookup yields CDR1 KGHDR and CDR2 SFDVKD. Trimming took off 4 bases at V and 0 bases at J, with 12 bases between the two ends. The CDR3 is made up of 16 amino acids. The CDR3 DNA sequence: TGTGCCACCAGTGACGGGGCGGGATATAGCAATCAGCCCCAGCATTTT. Translation gives CATSDGAGYSNQPQHF.

The gene calls are TRBV6-5 and TRBJ1-1; D ambiguous. The CDR3 consists of 13 residues. Germline CDR1 and CDR2: MNHEY and SVGAGI. The ends were cut back, 6 bases at V and 0 bases at J, with 8 bases in the middle. The CDR3 is CASSWTVNTEAFF. DNA of the CDR3: TGTGCCAGCAGCTGGACTGTGAACACTGAAGCTTTCTTT.

The chain employs TRBV6-6 and TRBJ1-3; D gene ambiguous. The CDR3 loop spans 13 amino acids. Trimming pared 7 bases from V and 1 base from J, leaving 8 bases between. Germline lookup yields CDR1 MNHNY and CDR2 SVGAGI (reference sequence). The CDR3 sequence is CASTPRSGNTIYF. DNA of the CDR3: TGTGCCAGCACTCCGAGGTCTGGAAACACCATATATTTT.

This CDR3 is CASSFGGLPSYEQYF. DNA of the CDR3: TGTGCCAGCAGTTTCGGGGGTCTGCCTTCCTACGAGCAGTACTTC. The rearrangement uses TRBV27 and TRBJ2-7; perhaps TRBD2 as D (6 bases). The length of the CDR3 is 15 residues. Germline CDR1 MNHEY, CDR2 SMNVEV (reference sequence). Trimming left V 3 bases short and J 1 base short, with 13 bases between.

This clone is deemed medium-sized (0.01 to 0.1%). V gene TRBV2 combines with J gene TRBJ1-1; possibly TRBD1 for D (6 bases). The CDR3 length is 16 residues. Trimming removed 7 bases at V and 5 bases at J, with 23 bases between. The germline CDR1 and CDR2 sequences are SNHLY and FYNNEI. This chain's CDR3 is CASTANRVGIGTEAFF. The CDR3 DNA reads TGTGCCAGCACCGCAAACAGGGTTGGTATCGGGACTGAAGCTTTCTTT.

The genes are TRBV7-2 and TRBJ1-1; D might be TRBD1 (5 bases). This CDR3 is 15 amino acids long. V was clipped by 2 bases and J by 5 bases, with 15 bases between them. Germline values: CDR1 SGHTA, CDR2 FQGNSA. As DNA, the CDR3 is TGTGCCAGCAGCTTAAACCGACCAGGGAATACTGAAGCTTTCTTT. This gives the protein CASSLNRPGNTEAFF.

This chain's CDR3 is CATRGRPAAGGYTF. The CDR3 region has the DNA TGTGCCACCAGAGGTCGTCCGGCGGCTGGTGGCTACACCTTC. The chain uses TRBV15 and TRBJ1-2; D gene ambiguous. Germline V gene sequence: CDR1 LNHNV, CDR2 YYDKDF (reference sequence). Deletions cut 6 bases from V and 7 bases from J, with 18 bases between. The CDR3 spans 14 residues.

This rearrangement joins TRBV5-8 to TRBJ1-4; no clear D. Germline V gene sequence: CDR1 SGHTS, CDR2 YDEGEE. The CDR3 length is 14 residues. Deletions cut 6 bases from V and 10 bases from J, with 19 bases between. CDR3 sequence (DNA): TGTGCCAGCAACCGGGAAGGGAATTTTGGAAAACTGTTTTTT. Residues: CASNREGNFGKLFF.

The chain joins TRBV28 to TRBJ1-2; 9 nucleotides agree with TRBD1. Germline V CDR1 and CDR2: MDHEN, SYDVKM. This CDR3 is built from 16 residues. V shed 1 base, J shed 3 bases, and the junction held 6 bases outside the gene matches. The CDR3 nucleotides read TGTGCCAGCAGTTTATCTTGGGACAGGGACGACTATGGCTACACCTTC. Its translation is CASSLSWDRDDYGYTF.